The rows below give T cell receptor beta chains drawn from one sample of a study of T-cell memory formation after mild COVID-19. TCRdb redid the calling of the 5' RACE reads with MiXCR, one entry per CDR3 protein. Of around 440,000 distinct CDR3 sequences listed, about 20% are singletons. The sequenced sample was PBMCs or a T cell subset sorted from them (not recorded which). Receptors were obtained from an adult woman who had mild COVID-19 (a few samples of this study predate the infection). Cell type and time point are not known. CDR3s include the opening cysteine and the closing phenylalanine or tryptophan. D genes are given only for firm matches. Not every row has a clone size; where given, it reads once, few, many or a size class.

clone size: .
J gene: TRBJ1-1
D gene: .
V gene: TRBV6-6
CDR3 DNA: TGTGCCAGCAGCTCCTCGTCGGGGAGAACTGAAGCTTTCTTT
CDR3 protein: CASSSSSGRTEAFF

clone size: many
J gene: TRBJ2-1
D gene: .
V gene: TRBV7-2
CDR3 DNA: TGTGCCAGCAGCGGACCCGAGACTAGAGAGGGTGAGCAGTTCTTC
CDR3 protein: CASSGPETREGEQFF

clone size: .
J gene: TRBJ2-1
D gene: TRBD2
V gene: TRBV20-1
CDR3 DNA: TGCAGTGCTTACCCTGCGGGACTAGCGAGGAATGAGCAGTTCTTC
CDR3 protein: CSAYPAGLARNEQFF

clone size: .
J gene: TRBJ1-1
D gene: TRBD1
V gene: TRBV20-1
CDR3 DNA: TGCAGTGCTAGGACGGGGACAGGGAACACTGAAGCTTTCTTT
CDR3 protein: CSARTGTGNTEAFF

clone size: .
J gene: TRBJ2-2
D gene: TRBD2
V gene: TRBV20-1
CDR3 DNA: TGCAGTGCTAGAGGGGGGAGGGAGGAGAACACCGGGGAGCTGTTTTTT
CDR3 protein: CSARGGREENTGELFF

clone size: .
J gene: TRBJ2-1
D gene: .
V gene: TRBV2
CDR3 DNA: TGTGCCAGCAGTGAAGCGGATCTTTCGGCTGGAACCGCCTACAATGAGCAGTTCTTC
CDR3 protein: CASSEADLSAGTAYNEQFF

clone size: .
J gene: TRBJ2-1
D gene: .
V gene: TRBV14
CDR3 DNA: TGTGCCAGCAGCCAAGATCTAGGAGCCCTGCCCAATGAGCAGTTCTTC
CDR3 protein: CASSQDLGALPNEQFF

clone size: .
J gene: TRBJ2-7
D gene: .
V gene: TRBV12-3/TRBV12-4
CDR3 DNA: TGTGCCAGCAGGTGCCCCACAGGGATTATATCCTACGAGCAGTACTTC
CDR3 protein: CASRCPTGIISYEQYF

clone size: .
J gene: TRBJ2-1
D gene: .
V gene: TRBV3-1
CDR3 DNA: TGTGCCAGCAGCCGCCCGAAGCCGGGGGTGGTTGTCAATGAGCAGTTCTTC
CDR3 protein: CASSRPKPGVVVNEQFF

clone size: few
J gene: TRBJ2-5
D gene: .
V gene: TRBV15
CDR3 DNA: TGTGCCACCGGCCCACAGGAGTACCAAGAGACCCAGTACTTC
CDR3 protein: CATGPQEYQETQYF

clone size: .
J gene: TRBJ2-1
D gene: .
V gene: TRBV21-1
CDR3 DNA: TGTGCCAGCAGCCACCGGGGGGCCGCCAGCATTTTTTACAATGAGCAGTTCTTC
CDR3 protein: CASSHRGAASIFYNEQFF

clone size: .
J gene: TRBJ2-3
D gene: TRBD2
V gene: TRBV5-1
CDR3 DNA: TGCGCCAGCAGCCAAGGACTAGTTGGCACAGATACGCAGTATTTT
CDR3 protein: CASSQGLVGTDTQYF

clone size: .
J gene: TRBJ2-7
D gene: .
V gene: TRBV5-1
CDR3 DNA: TGCGCCAGCAGCTTAGATAATCCGGCAGTAAGCTCCTACGAGCAGTACTTC
CDR3 protein: CASSLDNPAVSSYEQYF

clone size: few
J gene: TRBJ2-3
D gene: TRBD2
V gene: TRBV6-1
CDR3 DNA: TGTGCCAGCAAGATTAGCGGGGCCGGGGCAGATACGCAGTATTTT
CDR3 protein: CASKISGAGADTQYF

clone size: few
J gene: TRBJ2-5
D gene: TRBD1
V gene: TRBV12-3/TRBV12-4
CDR3 DNA: TGTGCCAGCAGTTTAACCCCGCGGTACACAGGGGTGAAAGAGACCCAGTACTTC
CDR3 protein: CASSLTPRYTGVKETQYF

clone size: .
J gene: TRBJ2-1
D gene: TRBD2
V gene: TRBV24-1
CDR3 DNA: TGTGCCACCAGTGATAGAAGGACTAGCGGCAATGAGCAGTTCTTC
CDR3 protein: CATSDRRTSGNEQFF

clone size: .
J gene: TRBJ1-2
D gene: .
V gene: TRBV3-1
CDR3 DNA: TGTGCCAGCACGCCGCAAACCCCGTGGGGAGGCTACACCTTC
CDR3 protein: CASTPQTPWGGYTF

clone size: .
J gene: TRBJ1-3
D gene: .
V gene: TRBV12-3/TRBV12-4
CDR3 DNA: TGTGCCCTAGGTGGCTCTGGAAACACCATATATTTT
CDR3 protein: CALGGSGNTIYF

clone size: many
J gene: TRBJ2-1
D gene: .
V gene: TRBV7-6
CDR3 DNA: TGTGCCAGCAGCTTAACCGACAATGAGCAGTTCTTC
CDR3 protein: CASSLTDNEQFF

clone size: few
J gene: TRBJ1-1
D gene: .
V gene: TRBV28
CDR3 DNA: TGTGCCAGCAGACCAGGGGTGGGAACTGAAGCTTTCTTT
CDR3 protein: CASRPGVGTEAFF

clone size: many
J gene: TRBJ2-1
D gene: TRBD2
V gene: TRBV11-2
CDR3 DNA: TGTGCCAGCAGGAACTGGGGGGAGGGACGAAATGAGCAGTTCTTC
CDR3 protein: CASRNWGEGRNEQFF

clone size: .
J gene: TRBJ1-5
D gene: .
V gene: TRBV30
CDR3 DNA: TGTGCCTGGGGCCGGGATAGCAATCAGCCCCAGCATTTT
CDR3 protein: CAWGRDSNQPQHF

clone size: .
J gene: TRBJ2-1
D gene: TRBD2
V gene: TRBV5-6
CDR3 DNA: TGTGCCAGCAGCTTGGCCGGGCGGGGGGCCGGTGAGCAGTTCTTC
CDR3 protein: CASSLAGRGAGEQFF

clone size: few
J gene: TRBJ2-3
D gene: TRBD2
V gene: TRBV20-1
CDR3 DNA: TGCAGTGCTGTGTCGCTAGCGGGGGCTACCACAGATACGCAGTATTTT
CDR3 protein: CSAVSLAGATTDTQYF

clone size: .
J gene: TRBJ1-2
D gene: .
V gene: TRBV20-1
CDR3 DNA: TGCAGTGCTACGTCTCCGGGACACAGCTATGGCTACACCTTC
CDR3 protein: CSATSPGHSYGYTF

clone size: .
J gene: TRBJ2-7
D gene: TRBD2
V gene: TRBV30
CDR3 DNA: TGTGCCCATCAACGAGCGGGAGGAGCCGAGCAGTACTTC
CDR3 protein: CAHQRAGGAEQYF

clone size: few
J gene: TRBJ1-5
D gene: .
V gene: TRBV5-1
CDR3 DNA: TGCGCCAAATTAGACGGATCCAATCAGCCCCAGCATTTT
CDR3 protein: CAKLDGSNQPQHF

clone size: many
J gene: TRBJ2-3
D gene: TRBD1
V gene: TRBV7-9
CDR3 DNA: TGTGCCAGCAGCCCCGGGACAGGGGGCACAGATACGCAGTATTTT
CDR3 protein: CASSPGTGGTDTQYF

clone size: few
J gene: TRBJ2-2
D gene: .
V gene: TRBV3-1
CDR3 DNA: TGTGCCAGCAGTCTTGCTAACGGGGTTTCCGGGGAGCTGTTTTTT
CDR3 protein: CASSLANGVSGELFF

clone size: few
J gene: TRBJ2-7
D gene: .
V gene: TRBV19
CDR3 DNA: TGTGCCAGTAGTCGGGACATTCTCTACGAGCAGTACTTC
CDR3 protein: CASSRDILYEQYF

clone size: .
J gene: TRBJ1-2
D gene: .
V gene: TRBV6-1
CDR3 DNA: TGTGCCAGCAGTGAAGAGGAAGGGGTCTATGGCTACACCTTC
CDR3 protein: CASSEEEGVYGYTF

clone size: few
J gene: TRBJ2-3
D gene: TRBD2
V gene: TRBV12-3/TRBV12-4
CDR3 DNA: TGTGCCAGCAGTTTTCGACTAGCGGGAGACACAGATACGCAGTATTTT
CDR3 protein: CASSFRLAGDTDTQYF

clone size: .
J gene: TRBJ1-1
D gene: TRBD1
V gene: TRBV10-3
CDR3 DNA: TGTGCCATCAGCGCCGACAGGGGCACTGAAGCTTTCTTT
CDR3 protein: CAISADRGTEAFF

clone size: .
J gene: TRBJ1-2
D gene: TRBD1
V gene: TRBV5-1
CDR3 DNA: TGCGCCAGCAGGAGGACAGGGGGTGGTTTCTATGGCTACACCTTC
CDR3 protein: CASRRTGGGFYGYTF

clone size: few
J gene: TRBJ2-1
D gene: TRBD2
V gene: TRBV20-1
CDR3 DNA: TGCAGTGCTAGAAGCGGGAGCTATGAGCAGTTCTTC
CDR3 protein: CSARSGSYEQFF

clone size: few
J gene: TRBJ2-1
D gene: .
V gene: TRBV25-1
CDR3 DNA: TGTGCCAGCAGTGATAACGGATCCTACAATGAGCAGTTCTTC
CDR3 protein: CASSDNGSYNEQFF

clone size: few
J gene: TRBJ1-1
D gene: TRBD1
V gene: TRBV18
CDR3 DNA: TGTGCCAGCTCACCGCGGCAGGGGGAGGGGGACACTGAAGCTTTCTTT
CDR3 protein: CASSPRQGEGDTEAFF

clone size: few
J gene: TRBJ1-2
D gene: .
V gene: TRBV11-3
CDR3 DNA: TGTGCCAGCAGCTCCCGGAAGAGGGAAGATTTAGGGGGCTACACCTTC
CDR3 protein: CASSSRKREDLGGYTF

clone size: .
J gene: TRBJ2-2
D gene: .
V gene: TRBV30
CDR3 DNA: TGTGCCTGGAGTCACCCAGGGAAGAACACCGGGGAGCTGTTTTTT
CDR3 protein: CAWSHPGKNTGELFF

clone size: .
J gene: TRBJ1-2
D gene: TRBD1
V gene: TRBV5-1
CDR3 DNA: TGCGCCAGCAGTTCCGGGACAGGGGCCTACTATGGCTACACCTTC
CDR3 protein: CASSSGTGAYYGYTF

clone size: once
J gene: TRBJ1-1
D gene: .
V gene: TRBV20-1
CDR3 DNA: TGCAGTGCTATGGAGGCCGCGGACACTGAAGCTTTCTTT
CDR3 protein: CSAMEAADTEAFF

clone size: .
J gene: TRBJ1-1
D gene: .
V gene: TRBV3-1
CDR3 DNA: TGTGCCAGCAGCGGTGGGACACCGAACACTGAAGCTTTCTTT
CDR3 protein: CASSGGTPNTEAFF

clone size: many
J gene: TRBJ1-5
D gene: .
V gene: TRBV28
CDR3 DNA: TGTGCCAGCAGCCCCTCCGGCAATCAGCCCCAGCATTTT
CDR3 protein: CASSPSGNQPQHF

clone size: .
J gene: TRBJ2-3
D gene: TRBD2
V gene: TRBV4-1
CDR3 DNA: TGCGCCAGCAGCCAAGTGGGGACTAGCGGGGGGGCAGGAGATACGCAGTATTTT
CDR3 protein: CASSQVGTSGGAGDTQYF

clone size: .
J gene: TRBJ1-2
D gene: TRBD1
V gene: TRBV4-1
CDR3 DNA: TGCGCCAGCAGCCAAGGGACAGGGAGTGGCTACACCTTC
CDR3 protein: CASSQGTGSGYTF

clone size: few
J gene: TRBJ2-5
D gene: TRBD2
V gene: TRBV15
CDR3 DNA: TGTGCCACCAGCATTAGCGGGGGGCCCCAAGAGACCCAGTACTTC
CDR3 protein: CATSISGGPQETQYF

clone size: few
J gene: TRBJ2-2
D gene: TRBD2
V gene: TRBV4-1
CDR3 DNA: TGCGCCAGCAGCCTAAGGGTCGAGAGCGGGGGGGCCGACGGGGAGCTGTTTTTT
CDR3 protein: CASSLRVESGGADGELFF